These 12 T cell receptor beta chains were all obtained from the same sample, sequenced in a study of response to subunit inactivated influenza vaccine. TCRdb processed the RT-PCR reads anew with MiXCR; each CDR3 protein has one entry. The table shows more than 550,000 distinct CDR3 sequences, with 11% occurring only once. These records were also assigned to another study, of T cells expressing NK-cell markers. That work states: Beta-chain TCR cDNA was generated via 5'RACE template switching with UMIs.

Sequencing used PBMCs from blood, obtained on the day of vaccination. The receptors stem from a man aged 45-65 years who received an inactivated influenza vaccine.

The J gene is TRBJ1-5, the V gene TRBV15, with D perhaps TRBD1 (5 bases). The CDR3 covers 14 residues. In germline, CDR1 is LNHNV, CDR2 YYDKDF (reference sequence). Deletions cut 3 bases from V and 5 bases from J, with 11 bases between. The CDR3 spells CATSRAGPYQPQHF. The CDR3 nucleotides are TGTGCCACCAGCAGGGCAGGGCCATATCAGCCCCAGCATTTT.

The V call is TRBV7-2, the J call TRBJ2-4; tentatively, D is TRBD2 (6 bases). The V end lost 5 bases, the J end lost 6 bases, and 11 bases lay between the germline ends. CDR1 is SGHTA, CDR2 FQGNSA, per germline. This CDR3 has 13 residues. CDR3 sequence: CASSVGGRNIQYF. The CDR3 nucleotides read TGTGCCAGCAGCGTGGGGGGACGAAACATTCAGTACTTC.

The rearrangement links TRBV5-1 to TRBJ2-5; the match to TRBD2 covers 11 bases. Germline trimming cut 2 bases from V and 2 bases from J; bases unmatched to any gene: 5. The CDR3 is 16 amino acids. Per germline, CDR1 SGHRS and CDR2 YFSETQ. In DNA form, the CDR3 reads TGCGCCAGCAGCTTACCGGGACTAGCGGAGCAAGAGACCCAGTACTTC. The encoded protein is CASSLPGLAEQETQYF.

The V gene is TRBV3-1, the J gene TRBJ2-1, with TRBD2 matching over 7 bases. The CDR3 runs 15 residues. V lost 0 bases to trimming and J lost 4 bases; unmatched junction nucleotides: 3. The germline gives CDR1 LGHDT, CDR2 YNNKEL (reference sequence). For the CDR3, the DNA is TGTGCCAGCAGCCAAGAAGCGGGGTTTTACAATGAGCAGTTCTTC. Translation: CASSQEAGFYNEQFF.

This clonotype was counted ten times or more. Here the CDR3 reads CASSLKGDANYGYTF. Here the CDR3 DNA reads TGTGCCAGCAGTTTAAAGGGGGACGCTAACTATGGCTACACCTTC. The rearrangement uses TRBV12-3 or TRBV12-4 and TRBJ1-2, with a weak D call TRBD1 (6 bases). Trimming shortened V by 2 bases and J by 0 bases, and 10 bases separated the two germline ends. This CDR3 is 15 amino acids long.

This clonotype was counted a few times. V gene TRBV2 combines with J gene TRBJ2-1; 7 bases are a match to TRBD2. The CDR3 runs to 13 residues. With V trimmed by 6 bases and J by 8 bases, 7 bases remained unmatched. CDR1 is SNHLY and CDR2 is FYNNEI in the germline V gene. CDR3 coding DNA: TGTGCCAGCAGGGCGGGAGAGATGCATGAGCAGTTCTTC. The encoded protein is CASRAGEMHEQFF.

Ten or more counts support this clonotype. V gene TRBV20-1 combines with J gene TRBJ2-3; TRBD2 matches at 12 bases. J lost 3 bases, V lost 6 bases, and 4 bases had no gene match. The CDR3 length is 14 residues. The germline gives CDR1 DFQATT, CDR2 SNEGSKA (reference sequence). The chain's CDR3 is CSAKTSGGTDTQYF. As DNA, the CDR3 is TGCAGTGCCAAGACTAGCGGGGGAACAGATACGCAGTATTTT.

The rearrangement links TRBV7-9 to TRBJ2-2, with unresolved D. CDR3 length equals 13 residues. Germline assignment: CDR1 SEHNR and CDR2 FQNEAQ (reference sequence). Trimming took off 6 bases at V and 7 bases at J, with 12 bases between the two ends. CDR3 coding DNA: TGTGCCAGCAGTCCAGACGTCGGCGGGGAGCTGTTTTTT. Residues: CASSPDVGGELFF.

This clonotype was seen a handful of times. V and J are TRBV4-2 and TRBJ2-7, with 16 bases identical to TRBD2. CDR1 and CDR2 from the germline V gene are LGHNA and YNFKEQ. The trim removed 0 bases at V and 2 bases at J, leaving 10 bases unmatched. The CDR3 contains 20 residues. The CDR3 coding sequence is TGTGCCAGCAGCCAAGATCACGGGACTAGCGGGGGGGCCTCCCCCTACGAGCAGTACTTC. Protein product: CASSQDHGTSGGASPYEQYF.

At least ten counts were recorded for this clonotype. The chain recombines TRBV10-2 with TRBJ1-5; D remains unclear. V lost 7 bases and J lost 0, with 10 bases in between. CDR3 length: 14 residues. The germline V gene encodes CDR1 WSHSY and CDR2 SAAADI. The CDR3 region has the DNA TGCGCCAGCAAACTGGACGTTAGCAATCAGCCCCAGCATTTT. This codes for CASKLDVSNQPQHF.

This chain uses TRBV5-1 with TRBJ2-1; D is possibly TRBD2 (6 bases). CDR3 length: 14 residues. V lost 0 bases and J lost 7, with 11 bases in between. Germline V gives CDR1 SGHRS, CDR2 YFSETQ. CDR3 nucleotides: TGCGCCAGCAGCTTGGCCACACTAGCTAATGAGCAGTTCTTC. It encodes CASSLATLANEQFF.

The chain links TRBV6-5 to TRBJ1-5; D not resolved. This CDR3 contains 15 residues. Germline CDR1 and CDR2: MNHEY and SVGAGI. The V gene lost 0 bases and the J gene lost 0 bases, with 6 bases spanning the gap. CDR3 sequence reads: CASSYSYSSNQPQHF. The CDR3 nucleotides read TGTGCCAGCAGTTACTCATACTCTAGCAATCAGCCCCAGCATTTT.